This entry describes one TCR beta chain. Its specificity is not known. The data are from a study of T cell responses to AZD1222 COVID-19 vaccine. The CDR3 covers 15 residues. The V and J ends lost 1 base and 10 bases respectively, with 14 bases between them. Looked up from germline, CDR1 is LGHNA and CDR2 is YNFKEQ. Study results and caveats: Possibly, clonal diversity was underestimated; donors were largely white British and included more females. Across spike, vaccine-associated CD4 TCRs were found, dominant at 160-218 and 743-854. Increased Spike-specific TCR breadth and depth were observed after two AZD1222 doses.

Clones were read by immunoSEQ multiplex PCR, and TCRdb kept only the in-frame ones, dropping some. The sample holds 150,000 or so clones, 80% to 95% seen once. Doses given second, at about 4 or about 12 weeks, were pooled. The gene calls are TRBV4-2 and TRBJ1-6, with a tentative D call TRBD1 (5 bases). The source of this sequence is an adult who received the AZD1222 COVID-19 vaccine. Sequenced here: peripheral blood, sampled 28 days after the second AZD1222 dose. The CDR3 here is CASSQGDRGRSPLHF. The CDR3 DNA reads as TGTGCCAGCAGCCAAGGGGACCGGGGGAGATCACCCCTCCACTTT.